This TCR beta chain was profiled in a study of blood T cell repertoires in COVID-19. Background on the study: Samples representing acute and convalescent COVID-19 were sourced from the United States, Italy and Spain. T cells, B-cell-depleted T cells, or PBMCs provided the cDNA or gDNA that served as material.

CDR1 is SEHNR and CDR2 is FQNEAQ in the germline V gene (reference sequence). This CDR3 contains 13 residues. The V and J ends lost 1 base and 9 bases, in that order; junction bases with no gene match: 2. Original data processing: Using reference gene primer amplification, nucleated cell counts were estimated. The table came from immunoSEQ multiplex PCR; TCRdb's copy has only in-frame clones and leaves some out. V and J calls plus clone size are reproduced from that table; the DNA served to infer D and trimming. The data show over 150,000 clones, roughly 84% seen once. The chain employs TRBV7-9 and TRBJ1-5; TRBD1 matches 8 bases. This sequence originates from a human donor in a cohort sampled during active COVID-19. Sequenced sample: peripheral blood. The CDR3 region is CASSLGQGLPQHF. CDR3 DNA sequence: TGTGCCAGCAGCTTAGGACAGGGGCTGCCCCAGCATTTT.